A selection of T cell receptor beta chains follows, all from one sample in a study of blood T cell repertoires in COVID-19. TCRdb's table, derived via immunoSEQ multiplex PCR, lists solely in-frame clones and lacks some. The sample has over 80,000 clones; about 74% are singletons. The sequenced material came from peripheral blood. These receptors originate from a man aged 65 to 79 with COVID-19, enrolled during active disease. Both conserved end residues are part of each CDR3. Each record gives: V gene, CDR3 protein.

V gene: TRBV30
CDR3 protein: CAWSVLSLSYTF

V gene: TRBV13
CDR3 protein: CASSAQWDRVGSGYTF

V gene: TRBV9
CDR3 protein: CASSVVGQETQYF

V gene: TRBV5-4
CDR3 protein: CASSSIDRVYNEQFF

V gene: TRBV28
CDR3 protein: CASCRVNYGYTF

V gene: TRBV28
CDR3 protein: CASSLGQVGLAEQYF

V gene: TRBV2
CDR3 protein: CANTQGAGTEAFF

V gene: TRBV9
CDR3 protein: CASSLTGTEYSYNEQFF

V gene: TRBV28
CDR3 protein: CASSLPPGAGNQPQHF

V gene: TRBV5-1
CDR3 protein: CASSLTGGAGPQETQYF

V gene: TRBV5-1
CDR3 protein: CASSLRGYLYF

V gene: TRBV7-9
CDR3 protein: CASSFPAVGANVLTF

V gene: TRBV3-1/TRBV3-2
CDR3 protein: CATVAGTGYGYTF

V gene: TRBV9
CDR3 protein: CASSQDPGQSLSYEQYF

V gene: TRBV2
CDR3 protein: CASSELAGELGGELFF

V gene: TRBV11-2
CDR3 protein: CASSQGGGPNTGELFF

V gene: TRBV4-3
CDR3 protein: CASSHDPGLAGHEQFF

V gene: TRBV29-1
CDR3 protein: CSVETGTSRTGELFF

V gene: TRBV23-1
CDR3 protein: CASSQDSGRAF

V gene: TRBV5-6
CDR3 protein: CASSAGQGLYNEQFF

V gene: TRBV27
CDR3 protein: CASSSIVGDEQYF

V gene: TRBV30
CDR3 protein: CAWTAGGGANEQFF

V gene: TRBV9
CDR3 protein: CASSVQGTDTQYF

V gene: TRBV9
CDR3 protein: CASSVASGSVGEQFF

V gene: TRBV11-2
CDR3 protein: CASSATGSYEQYF

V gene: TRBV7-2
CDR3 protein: CASSLVDYTDTQYF

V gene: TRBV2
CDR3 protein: CASSSRASGSTDTQYF

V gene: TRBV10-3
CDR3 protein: CAISDSKAGGLLNEQFF

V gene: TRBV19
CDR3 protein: CASSIGGQVRTEAFF

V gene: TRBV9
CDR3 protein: CASSVPLASSTDTQYF

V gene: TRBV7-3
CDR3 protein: CASRSTGDTEAFF

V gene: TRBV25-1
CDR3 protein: CASSEWRDYSPLHF

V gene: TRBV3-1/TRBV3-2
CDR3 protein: CASSQGRIGRVTQYF

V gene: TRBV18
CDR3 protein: CASSPRTGDEQFF

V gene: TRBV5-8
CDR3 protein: CASSHGPGLGSGDTQYF

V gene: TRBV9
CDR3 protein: CASSVAGQGAGETQYF

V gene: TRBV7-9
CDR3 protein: CASSTSGTTFEQYF

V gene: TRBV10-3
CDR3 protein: CAISDSVVRNTEAFF

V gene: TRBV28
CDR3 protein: CASSPTTGLNTEAFF

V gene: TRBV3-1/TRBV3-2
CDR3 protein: CASSLGWGGQETQYF

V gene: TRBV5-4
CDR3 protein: CASSLIAGVVGNEQFF

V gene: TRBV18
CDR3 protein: CASSPRQGISNTQYF

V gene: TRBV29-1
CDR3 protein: CSVDSGAGANTQYF

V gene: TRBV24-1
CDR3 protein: CATSKGDSYRTGELFF

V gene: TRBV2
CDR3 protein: CASLLGLGLNTEAFF

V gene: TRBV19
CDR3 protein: CASSMGLSTGELFF

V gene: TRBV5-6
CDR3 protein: CASSLIGQGIRGYTF

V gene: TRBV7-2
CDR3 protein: CASSSTSGSPGELFF

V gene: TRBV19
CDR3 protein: CASSTSGNTEAFF

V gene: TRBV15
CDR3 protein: CATSTGTIPETQYF

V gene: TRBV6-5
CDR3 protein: CASSRSGRPSYEQYF

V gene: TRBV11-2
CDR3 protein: CASTAAYEQYF

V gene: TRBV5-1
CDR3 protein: CASSGTSGRIGQYF

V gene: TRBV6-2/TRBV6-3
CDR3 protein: CASSYSRGLVGGELFF

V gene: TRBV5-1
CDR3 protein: CASSLMGVPSYNEQFF